Listed below are T cell receptor beta chains from one sample, sequenced in a study of T cell responses to AZD1222 COVID-19 vaccine. TCRdb's table, derived via immunoSEQ multiplex PCR, lists solely in-frame clones and lacks some. The sample holds about 100,000 clones, about 89% seen once. The source was peripheral blood, collected on day 0 of MenACWY control vaccination. All receptors derive from an adult in good health. CDR3s include the opening cysteine and the closing phenylalanine or tryptophan. A D gene is named only where the DNA matches it firmly. Where a row states a size, it is once, few, many or the class of an expanded clone; other rows omit it.

j_call: TRBJ1-2; v_call: TRBV23-1; d_call: NA; clone_size: NA; cdr3_nt: TGCGCCAGCAGTCAGGGGGGGGATTGGGGTAGACGTAACTATGGCTACACCTTC; cdr3_aa: CASSQGGDWGRRNYGYTF
j_call: TRBJ2-1; v_call: TRBV6-5; d_call: NA; clone_size: NA; cdr3_nt: TGTGCCAGCAGTTACTCACAGGGCATCGGTGAGCAGTTCTTC; cdr3_aa: CASSYSQGIGEQFF
j_call: TRBJ1-2; v_call: TRBV5-1; d_call: TRBD1; clone_size: once; cdr3_nt: TGCGCCAGCAGCTTGGCAACAGGGGGGGACTATGGCTACACCTTC; cdr3_aa: CASSLATGGDYGYTF
j_call: TRBJ2-7; v_call: TRBV5-1; d_call: NA; clone_size: NA; cdr3_nt: TGCGCCAGCAGCTTGGGGACGGTGGCCTACGAGCAGTACTTC; cdr3_aa: CASSLGTVAYEQYF
j_call: TRBJ2-1; v_call: TRBV9; d_call: NA; clone_size: NA; cdr3_nt: TGTGCCAGCAGCGTTTCTGCGGGCTCCCGGGAGCAGTTCTTC; cdr3_aa: CASSVSAGSREQFF
j_call: TRBJ1-2; v_call: TRBV7-9; d_call: NA; clone_size: NA; cdr3_nt: TGTGCCTTCCCAGGGACGGGAAACTATGGCTACACCTTC; cdr3_aa: CAFPGTGNYGYTF
j_call: TRBJ2-3; v_call: TRBV5-1; d_call: NA; clone_size: NA; cdr3_nt: TGCGCCAGCAGCCGTGGCCGGGACGGACCCACAGATACGCAGTATTTT; cdr3_aa: CASSRGRDGPTDTQYF
j_call: TRBJ1-4; v_call: TRBV9; d_call: TRBD1; clone_size: NA; cdr3_nt: TGTGCCAGCAGCGCCGACAGGGCCCCGAATGAAAAACTGTTTTTT; cdr3_aa: CASSADRAPNEKLFF
j_call: TRBJ1-6; v_call: TRBV6-4; d_call: NA; clone_size: NA; cdr3_nt: TGTGCCAGCAGTGAAATCCCCCAGCCTCATAATTCACCCCTCCACTTT; cdr3_aa: CASSEIPQPHNSPLHF
j_call: TRBJ1-5; v_call: TRBV7-8; d_call: NA; clone_size: NA; cdr3_nt: TGTGCCAGCAGCTTAGGAGGCAGTCCAGAACCCCAGCATTTT; cdr3_aa: CASSLGGSPEPQHF
j_call: TRBJ1-2; v_call: TRBV5-1; d_call: NA; clone_size: NA; cdr3_nt: TGCGCCAGCAGCTTGGGAGGGGGCTACACCTTC; cdr3_aa: CASSLGGGYTF
j_call: TRBJ2-7; v_call: TRBV7-2; d_call: NA; clone_size: NA; cdr3_nt: TGTGCCAGCAGCCTCGATGCCGGGGCCAGCTCCTACGAGCAGTACTTC; cdr3_aa: CASSLDAGASSYEQYF
j_call: TRBJ2-7; v_call: TRBV6-5; d_call: TRBD1; clone_size: NA; cdr3_nt: TGTGCCAGCAGTAGACCGGGACAGGGGGTATACGAGCAGTACTTC; cdr3_aa: CASSRPGQGVYEQYF
j_call: TRBJ2-7; v_call: TRBV2; d_call: NA; clone_size: NA; cdr3_nt: TGTGCCAGCAGTGATGGGGCAGGACCCTTGGAGCAGTACTTC; cdr3_aa: CASSDGAGPLEQYF
j_call: TRBJ2-3; v_call: TRBV7-2; d_call: NA; clone_size: NA; cdr3_nt: TGTGCCAGCAGCTTAGTTGGAACCCCAGGTAGCACAGATACGCAGTATTTT; cdr3_aa: CASSLVGTPGSTDTQYF
j_call: TRBJ1-1; v_call: TRBV14; d_call: NA; clone_size: NA; cdr3_nt: TGTGCCAGCAGCCAAAATCTGCGCCGGGGCCGGAACACTGAAGCTTTCTTT; cdr3_aa: CASSQNLRRGRNTEAFF
j_call: TRBJ2-5; v_call: TRBV27; d_call: TRBD2; clone_size: NA; cdr3_nt: TGTGCCAGCAGTTCCTCACGGACTAGCGGGGGTAGAGAGACCCAGTACTTC; cdr3_aa: CASSSSRTSGGRETQYF
j_call: TRBJ1-2; v_call: TRBV5-1; d_call: TRBD1; clone_size: once; cdr3_nt: TGCGCCAGCAGCTTAGGAGACAGGGACGGCTACACCTTC; cdr3_aa: CASSLGDRDGYTF
j_call: TRBJ2-1; v_call: TRBV7-8; d_call: NA; clone_size: NA; cdr3_nt: TGTGCCAGCAGCTTACCCCGGGACTGGATATCCTACAATGAGCAGTTCTTC; cdr3_aa: CASSLPRDWISYNEQFF
j_call: TRBJ1-2; v_call: TRBV20-1; d_call: NA; clone_size: once; cdr3_nt: TGCAGTGCTAGACGACGGGATGGCTACACCTTC; cdr3_aa: CSARRRDGYTF
j_call: TRBJ1-2; v_call: TRBV2; d_call: NA; clone_size: NA; cdr3_nt: TGTGCCAGCAGACAGGAGTATGGCTACACCTTC; cdr3_aa: CASRQEYGYTF
j_call: TRBJ1-5; v_call: TRBV30; d_call: TRBD1; clone_size: NA; cdr3_nt: TGTGCCTGGAGTGACAGGGGAAACAATCAGCCCCAGCATTTT; cdr3_aa: CAWSDRGNNQPQHF
j_call: TRBJ1-6; v_call: TRBV9; d_call: TRBD1; clone_size: NA; cdr3_nt: TGTGCCAGCAGCCCCTCTGGACAGGGGGAGTGGTCCTATAATTCACCCCTCCACTTT; cdr3_aa: CASSPSGQGEWSYNSPLHF
j_call: TRBJ2-4; v_call: TRBV21-1; d_call: NA; clone_size: NA; cdr3_nt: TGTGCCAGCAGCAAGCAGATAGCCAAAAACATTCAGTACTTC; cdr3_aa: CASSKQIAKNIQYF
j_call: TRBJ1-1; v_call: TRBV6-1; d_call: NA; clone_size: NA; cdr3_nt: TGTGCCAGCAGTGAAGGGGGTTGGGACACTGAAGCTTTCTTT; cdr3_aa: CASSEGGWDTEAFF
j_call: TRBJ1-1; v_call: TRBV5-1; d_call: NA; clone_size: NA; cdr3_nt: TGCGCCAGCAGCTTAGAAGGGACAAAGGGGAACACTGAAGCTTTCTTT; cdr3_aa: CASSLEGTKGNTEAFF
j_call: TRBJ1-1; v_call: TRBV3-1/TRBV3-2; d_call: NA; clone_size: NA; cdr3_nt: TGTGCCAGCAGCCAAGGGGCCTACACTGAAGCTTTCTTT; cdr3_aa: CASSQGAYTEAFF
j_call: TRBJ1-5; v_call: TRBV5-5; d_call: NA; clone_size: NA; cdr3_nt: TGTGCCAGCAGCTTCAGACAGTCCCAGGTCGCTAGCAATCAGCCCCAGCATTTT; cdr3_aa: CASSFRQSQVASNQPQHF
j_call: TRBJ1-5; v_call: TRBV28; d_call: NA; clone_size: NA; cdr3_nt: TGTGCCTGCCGGCAAAACAATCAGCCCCAGCATTTT; cdr3_aa: CACRQNNQPQHF
j_call: TRBJ2-7; v_call: TRBV27; d_call: TRBD1; clone_size: few; cdr3_nt: TGTGCCAGCAGTCACTCGACAGGGGTGGACGAGCAGTACTTC; cdr3_aa: CASSHSTGVDEQYF
j_call: TRBJ1-1; v_call: TRBV2; d_call: NA; clone_size: NA; cdr3_nt: TGTGCCAGCACGCGAGAGACAGAAGGAGCTTTCTTT; cdr3_aa: CASTRETEGAFF
j_call: TRBJ1-2; v_call: TRBV18; d_call: NA; clone_size: NA; cdr3_nt: TGTGCCAGCTCACCAGTTCAGCTGAACTATGGCTACACCTTC; cdr3_aa: CASSPVQLNYGYTF
j_call: TRBJ1-6; v_call: TRBV21-1; d_call: NA; clone_size: NA; cdr3_nt: TGTGCCAGCAGCAAAGCAGAGAAGAGGGCTTGTTCACCCCTCCACTTT; cdr3_aa: CASSKAEKRACSPLHF
j_call: TRBJ2-2; v_call: TRBV9; d_call: NA; clone_size: NA; cdr3_nt: TGTGCCAGCAGCGTAGCCAAGGACAGCCCGAACACCGGGGAGCTGTTTTTT; cdr3_aa: CASSVAKDSPNTGELFF
j_call: TRBJ1-1; v_call: TRBV27; d_call: NA; clone_size: NA; cdr3_nt: TGTGCCAGCAGTTTCCAGGCGTACACTGAAGCTTTCTTT; cdr3_aa: CASSFQAYTEAFF
j_call: TRBJ2-7; v_call: TRBV18; d_call: NA; clone_size: once; cdr3_nt: TGTGCCAGCTCACCACAGGCGGCGGCCGGGGGCTACGAGCAGTACTTC; cdr3_aa: CASSPQAAAGGYEQYF
j_call: TRBJ1-2; v_call: TRBV11-2; d_call: TRBD1; clone_size: NA; cdr3_nt: TGTGCCAGCAGCTGGGACAGCACTAACTATGGCTACACCTTC; cdr3_aa: CASSWDSTNYGYTF
j_call: TRBJ2-7; v_call: TRBV5-1; d_call: NA; clone_size: NA; cdr3_nt: TGCGCCAGCAGCTCCCCGGTGATCCCCTACGAGCAGTACTTC; cdr3_aa: CASSSPVIPYEQYF
j_call: TRBJ2-7; v_call: TRBV5-5; d_call: TRBD1; clone_size: NA; cdr3_nt: TGTGCCAGCAGCTTGAGGCCCGACAGGGGTGACGAGCAGTACTTC; cdr3_aa: CASSLRPDRGDEQYF
j_call: TRBJ2-1; v_call: TRBV9; d_call: NA; clone_size: NA; cdr3_nt: TGTGCCAGCAGCGTAGGGGGGACTGGCGGGCAGTTCTTC; cdr3_aa: CASSVGGTGGQFF
j_call: TRBJ2-2; v_call: TRBV5-1; d_call: NA; clone_size: NA; cdr3_nt: TGCGCCAGCAGCTTGAAGGTCTACACCGGGGAGCTGTTTTTT; cdr3_aa: CASSLKVYTGELFF
j_call: TRBJ2-4; v_call: TRBV20-1; d_call: TRBD2; clone_size: NA; cdr3_nt: TGCAGTCGGGGCGGGGGAAACATTCAGTACTTC; cdr3_aa: CSRGGGNIQYF
j_call: TRBJ2-3; v_call: TRBV5-1; d_call: NA; clone_size: NA; cdr3_nt: TGCGCCAGCAGCTTAGGGACCATCACAGATACGCAGTATTTT; cdr3_aa: CASSLGTITDTQYF
j_call: TRBJ2-3; v_call: TRBV11-3; d_call: TRBD1; clone_size: NA; cdr3_nt: TGTGCCAGCAGCTTATCCCCCGGACAGGGGGCCACAGATACGCAGTATTTT; cdr3_aa: CASSLSPGQGATDTQYF
j_call: TRBJ1-2; v_call: TRBV6-5; d_call: TRBD1; clone_size: NA; cdr3_nt: TGTGCCAGCAGTTTGATCACAGGGGTCCCAATAACGGGCTACACCTTC; cdr3_aa: CASSLITGVPITGYTF
j_call: TRBJ2-7; v_call: TRBV7-3; d_call: NA; clone_size: NA; cdr3_nt: TGTGCCAGCAGACGGGTGGCAGGTGGAGGCGAGCAGTACTTC; cdr3_aa: CASRRVAGGGEQYF
j_call: TRBJ2-7; v_call: TRBV5-1; d_call: TRBD2; clone_size: few; cdr3_nt: TGCGCCAGCAGCTTAGATACTAGCGGGGGGCGAGGCGAGCAGTACTTC; cdr3_aa: CASSLDTSGGRGEQYF
j_call: TRBJ1-1; v_call: TRBV19; d_call: TRBD1; clone_size: NA; cdr3_nt: TGTGCCAGTATTGGGACAGGGGGTTGGGTCACTGAAGCTTTCTTT; cdr3_aa: CASIGTGGWVTEAFF
j_call: TRBJ2-2; v_call: TRBV9; d_call: TRBD2; clone_size: NA; cdr3_nt: TGTGCCAGCCGTGGGCTAGCGGGCACCGGGGAGCTGTTTTTT; cdr3_aa: CASRGLAGTGELFF
j_call: TRBJ1-3; v_call: TRBV3-1/TRBV3-2; d_call: NA; clone_size: NA; cdr3_nt: TGTGCCAGCAGCCCCCGGGGGGCCCCCTCTGGAAACACCATATATTTT; cdr3_aa: CASSPRGAPSGNTIYF
j_call: TRBJ2-2; v_call: TRBV9; d_call: TRBD2; clone_size: NA; cdr3_nt: TGTGCCAGCAGCGTAGGGGTTAGCGGGATTTCCGGGGAGCTGTTTTTT; cdr3_aa: CASSVGVSGISGELFF
j_call: TRBJ1-2; v_call: TRBV4-3; d_call: TRBD1; clone_size: NA; cdr3_nt: TGCGCCAGCAGCCCTCTCGCGGGGGGACAGCTTTTCTATGGCTACACCTTC; cdr3_aa: CASSPLAGGQLFYGYTF
j_call: TRBJ1-4; v_call: TRBV27; d_call: NA; clone_size: NA; cdr3_nt: TGTGCCAGCAGTTTGGAAGCCAGGGAAAAACTGTTTTTT; cdr3_aa: CASSLEAREKLFF
j_call: TRBJ1-4; v_call: TRBV7-2; d_call: NA; clone_size: NA; cdr3_nt: TGTGCCAGCAGCTTAGCGCGGGTTCGGGGTGAAAAACTGTTTTTT; cdr3_aa: CASSLARVRGEKLFF